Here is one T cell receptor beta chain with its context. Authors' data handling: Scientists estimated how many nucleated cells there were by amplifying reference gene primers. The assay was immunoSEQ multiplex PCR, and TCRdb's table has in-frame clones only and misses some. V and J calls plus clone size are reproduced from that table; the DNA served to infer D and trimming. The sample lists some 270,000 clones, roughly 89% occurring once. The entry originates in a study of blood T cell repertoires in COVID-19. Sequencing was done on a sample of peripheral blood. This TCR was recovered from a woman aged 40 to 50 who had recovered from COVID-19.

The CDR3 loop is CASSERGGAGSGELFF. Here the CDR3 DNA reads TGTGCCAGCAGTGAGCGAGGGGGCGCAGGCTCTGGGGAGCTGTTTTTT. The chain employs TRBV2 and TRBJ2-2; 7 positions match TRBD1. CDR1 is SNHLY and CDR2 is FYNNEI in the germline V gene. The V and J ends lost 3 bases and 8 bases, in that order; junction bases with no gene match: 12. The CDR3 runs 16 residues. Full variable domain (missing parts from reference TRBV2 and TRBJ2-2): EPEVTQTPSHQVTQMGQEVILRCVPISNHLYFYWYRQILGQKVEFLVSFYNNEISEKSEIFDDQFSVERPDGSNFTLKIRSTKLEDSAMYFCASSERGGAGSGELFFGEGSRLTVL.